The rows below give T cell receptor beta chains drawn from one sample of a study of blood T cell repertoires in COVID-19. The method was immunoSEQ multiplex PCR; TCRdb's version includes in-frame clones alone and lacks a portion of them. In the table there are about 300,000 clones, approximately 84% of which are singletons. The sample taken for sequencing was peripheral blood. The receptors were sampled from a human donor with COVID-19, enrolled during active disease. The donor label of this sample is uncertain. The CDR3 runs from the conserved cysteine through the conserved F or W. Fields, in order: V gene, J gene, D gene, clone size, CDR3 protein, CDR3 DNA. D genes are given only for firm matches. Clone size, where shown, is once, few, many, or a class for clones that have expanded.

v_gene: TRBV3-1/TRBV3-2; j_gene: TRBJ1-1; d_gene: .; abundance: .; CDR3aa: CASSQAMNTEAFF; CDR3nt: TGTGCCAGCAGCCAAGCCATGAACACTGAAGCTTTCTTT
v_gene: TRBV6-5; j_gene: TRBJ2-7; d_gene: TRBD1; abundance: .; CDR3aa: CASRPTGMPYEQYF; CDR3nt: TGTGCCAGCAGGCCGACAGGGATGCCCTACGAGCAGTACTTC
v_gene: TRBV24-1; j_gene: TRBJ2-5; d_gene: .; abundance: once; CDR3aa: CATSIRRSQYF; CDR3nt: TGTGCCACCTCGATCCGGAGGTCCCAGTACTTC
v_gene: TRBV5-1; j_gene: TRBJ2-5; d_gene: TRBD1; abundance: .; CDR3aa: CASSLEGGWTGQDF; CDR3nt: TGCGCCAGCAGCTTGGAAGGGGGGTGGACAGGGCAGGACTTC
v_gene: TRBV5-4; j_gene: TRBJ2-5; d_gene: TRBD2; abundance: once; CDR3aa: CASSTGPGGETQYF; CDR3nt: TGTGCCAGCAGTACCGGGCCCGGGGGGGAGACCCAGTACTTC
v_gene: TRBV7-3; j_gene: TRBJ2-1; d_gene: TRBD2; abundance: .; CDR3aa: CASSPSGNPYNEQFF; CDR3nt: TGTGCCAGCAGCCCCAGCGGGAATCCATACAATGAGCAGTTCTTC
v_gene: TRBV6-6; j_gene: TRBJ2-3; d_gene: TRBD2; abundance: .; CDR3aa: CASSYSLAGTDTQYF; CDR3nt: TGTGCCAGCAGTTACTCCCTAGCGGGCACAGATACGCAGTATTTT
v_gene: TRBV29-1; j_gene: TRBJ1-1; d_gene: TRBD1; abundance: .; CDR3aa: CSVGEGQGTEAFF; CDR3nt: TGCAGCGTTGGGGAAGGACAGGGGACTGAAGCTTTCTTT
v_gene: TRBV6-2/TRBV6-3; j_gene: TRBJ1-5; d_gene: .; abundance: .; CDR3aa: CASSYSTSRNQPQHF; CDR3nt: TGTGCCAGCAGTTACTCGACAAGCCGCAATCAGCCCCAGCATTTT
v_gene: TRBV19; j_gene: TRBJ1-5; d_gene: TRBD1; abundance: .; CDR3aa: CASSPRIGTGDSQPQHF; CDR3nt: TGTGCCAGTAGTCCCAGAATTGGGACAGGGGATTCACAGCCCCAGCATTTT
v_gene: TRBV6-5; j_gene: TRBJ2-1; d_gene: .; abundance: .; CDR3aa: CASSLTLDREQFF; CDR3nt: TGTGCCAGCAGTTTAACCCTGGACAGAGAGCAGTTCTTC
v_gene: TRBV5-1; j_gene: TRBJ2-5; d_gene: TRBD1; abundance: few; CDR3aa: CASSSFTGGEETQYF; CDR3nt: TGCGCCAGCAGCTCTTTCACAGGGGGAGAGGAGACCCAGTACTTC
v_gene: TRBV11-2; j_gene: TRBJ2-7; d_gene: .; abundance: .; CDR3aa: CASREGGIYEQYF; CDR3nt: TGTGCCAGCAGGGAGGGAGGTATTTACGAGCAGTACTTC
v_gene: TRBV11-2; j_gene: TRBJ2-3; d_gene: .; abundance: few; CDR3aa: CASAPRLRGAGDTQYF; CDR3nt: TGTGCCAGCGCTCCACGACTGCGGGGTGCGGGAGATACGCAGTATTTT
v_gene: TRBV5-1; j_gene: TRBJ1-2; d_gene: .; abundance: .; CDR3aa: CASSLVGRIAAYTF; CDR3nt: TGCGCCAGCAGCTTGGTTGGAAGGATCGCGGCATACACCTTC
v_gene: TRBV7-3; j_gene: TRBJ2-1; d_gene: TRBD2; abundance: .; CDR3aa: CASSLGTSGGNEQFF; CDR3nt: TGTGCCAGCAGCTTGGGGACTAGCGGGGGCAATGAGCAGTTCTTC
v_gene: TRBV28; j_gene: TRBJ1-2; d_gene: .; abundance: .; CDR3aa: CASRSTGLYGYTF; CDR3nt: TGTGCCAGCAGATCTACAGGGCTCTATGGCTACACCTTC
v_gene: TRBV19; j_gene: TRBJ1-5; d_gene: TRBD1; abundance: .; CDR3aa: CASWSRGNQPQHF; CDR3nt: TGTGCCAGTTGGTCCAGGGGGAATCAGCCCCAGCATTTT
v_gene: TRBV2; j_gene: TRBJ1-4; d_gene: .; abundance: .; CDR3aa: CASSDVRGEKLFF; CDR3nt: TGTGCCAGCAGTGACGTCAGGGGTGAAAAACTGTTTTTT
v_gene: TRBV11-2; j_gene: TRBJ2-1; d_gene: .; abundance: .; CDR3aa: CASSLGVGAGYHEQFF; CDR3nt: TGTGCCAGCAGCTTAGGAGTTGGGGCAGGGTATCATGAGCAGTTCTTC
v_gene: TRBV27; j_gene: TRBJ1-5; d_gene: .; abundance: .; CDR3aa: CASRLQQSGAQHF; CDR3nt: TGTGCCAGCAGGCTACAGCAATCAGGGGCCCAGCATTTT
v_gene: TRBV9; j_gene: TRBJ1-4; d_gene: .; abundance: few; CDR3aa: CASSNSSTNEKLFF; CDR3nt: TGTGCCAGCAGCAACAGCTCGACTAATGAAAAACTGTTTTTT
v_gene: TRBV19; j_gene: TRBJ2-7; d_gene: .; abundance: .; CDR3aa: CASSTAPGAGYEQYF; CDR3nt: TGTGCCAGTAGTACGGCCCCAGGGGCAGGCTACGAGCAGTACTTC
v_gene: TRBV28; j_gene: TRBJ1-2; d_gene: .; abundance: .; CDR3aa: CASSLFLGTPSPYTF; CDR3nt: TGTGCCAGCAGTTTATTCCTCGGGACACCGTCCCCCTACACCTTC
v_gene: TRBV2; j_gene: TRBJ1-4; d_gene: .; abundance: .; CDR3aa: CASRRGLGGEKLFF; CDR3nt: TGTGCCAGCAGGCGCGGACTAGGGGGAGAAAAACTGTTTTTT
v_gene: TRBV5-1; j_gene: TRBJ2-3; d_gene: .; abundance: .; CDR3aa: CASSLEAGVDTQYF; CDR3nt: TGCGCCAGCAGCTTGGAAGCGGGTGTAGATACGCAGTATTTT
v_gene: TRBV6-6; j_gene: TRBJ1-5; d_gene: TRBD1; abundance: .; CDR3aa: CASSQDRLNQPQHF; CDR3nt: TGTGCCAGCAGCCAGGACAGGCTCAATCAGCCCCAGCATTTT
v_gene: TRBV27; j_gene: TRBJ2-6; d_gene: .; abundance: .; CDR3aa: CASRAFTGANVLTF; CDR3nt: TGTGCCAGCAGGGCATTTACAGGGGCCAACGTCCTGACTTTC
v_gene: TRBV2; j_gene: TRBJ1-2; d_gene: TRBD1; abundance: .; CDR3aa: CASSPGQEAYGYTF; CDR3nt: TGTGCCAGCAGCCCGGGACAGGAGGCCTATGGCTACACCTTC
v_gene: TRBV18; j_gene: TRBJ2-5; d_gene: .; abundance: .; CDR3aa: CASSPPVTSQTQYF; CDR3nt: TGTGCCAGCTCACCACCGGTCACTTCCCAGACCCAGTACTTC
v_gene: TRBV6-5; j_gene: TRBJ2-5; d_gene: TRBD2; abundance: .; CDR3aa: CASRLAGGPQETQYF; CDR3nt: TGTGCCAGCCGTTTAGCGGGAGGGCCGCAAGAGACCCAGTACTTC
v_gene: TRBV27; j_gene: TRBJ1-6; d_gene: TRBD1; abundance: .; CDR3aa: CASTGQGSYNSPLHF; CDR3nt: TGTGCCAGCACCGGACAGGGCTCCTATAATTCACCCCTCCACTTT